This TCR beta chain was found in a study of tumor-infiltrating lymphocytes in glioblastoma multiforme. TCR beta libraries were built from RNA through three nested multiplex PCR rounds using modified ARM-PCR. Unique molecular identifiers were not described for the libraries. TCRdb re-analysed the multiplex PCR reads in MiXCR, keeping a single row per CDR3 protein. The sample records almost 20,000 distinct CDR3 sequences, 65% to 75% being singletons. This clonotype was recorded once. A read error may produce the germline difference seen at one junction end. The CDR3 length is 16 residues. Germline V gene lookup returns CDR1 SEHNR and CDR2 FQNEAQ (reference sequence).

Sequenced: peripheral blood. The origin of this receptor is a male donor with glioblastoma. J is TRBJ1-6 and V is TRBV7-9, with 7 bases fitting TRBD1. DNA for the CDR3: TGTGCCAGCAGCCTAAACTCAGGGGGGGTAGATTCACGCCTCCACTTT. As protein: CASSLNSGGVDSRLHF.